The 28 T cell receptor beta chains given below trace back to one sample, sequenced in a study of identical twins. TCRdb re-analysed the 5' RACE reads in MiXCR, keeping a single row per CDR3 protein. The sample has fewer than 350,000 distinct CDR3 sequences, around 8.8% seen once. The sample was also linked to a second study, of yellow fever vaccine responses in identical twins.

Material for sequencing was memory (CD45RO+) T cells sorted from blood. The receptor set was obtained from a woman aged 18-35 years in good health.

The chain employs TRBV18 and TRBJ2-7, with D possibly being TRBD1 (6 bases). The CDR3 loop spans 14 amino acids. Germline V lookup: CDR1 KGHSH, CDR2 LQKENI. V shed 3 bases and J shed 2 bases, with 11 bases lying between them. CDR3 in amino acids: CASSPNTGPYEQYF. In DNA form, the CDR3 reads TGTGCCAGCTCACCTAATACAGGGCCCTACGAGCAGTACTTC.

J is TRBJ2-3 and V is TRBV11-2; no definite D call. TRBJ1-5 explains the end of the DNA better; the J call may be wrong. Germline lookup yields CDR1 SGHAT and CDR2 FQNNGV. The CDR3 covers 11 residues. The DNA of the CDR3 is TGTGCCAGCAGCTTGGGGAATACGCAGCATTTT. Protein product: CASSLGNTQHF.

There are many counts of this clonotype. This sequence joins TRBV7-8 and TRBJ2-5; either TRBD1 or TRBD2 may supply D (5 bases each). With 1 base removed from V and 5 bases from J, the gap between germline ends came to 14 bases. The CDR3 loop spans 15 amino acids. Germline assignment: CDR1 SGHVS and CDR2 FQNEAQ. CDR3 sequence: CASSLVASSGETQYF. CDR3 coding DNA: TGTGCCAGCAGCTTAGTGGCTAGCTCAGGGGAGACCCAGTACTTC.

J is TRBJ2-7 and V is TRBV6-1, with 8 bases matching TRBD2. Germline assignment: CDR1 MNHNS and CDR2 SASEGT. J was trimmed by 0 bases and V by 7 bases; bases with no gene match: 8. The CDR3 sequence is 15 residues long. The CDR3 nucleotides are TGTGCCAGCACTCATAGCGGGGCCAGCTCCTACGAGCAGTACTTC. Translation gives CASTHSGASSYEQYF.

This clonotype appeared many times. In DNA, the CDR3 is TGTGCCAGCAGTTTAGCGGTCGACCTAGCCAAAAACATTCAGTACTTC. Translating it yields CASSLAVDLAKNIQYF. This chain connects TRBV28 to TRBJ2-4; D unclear. The ends were cut back, 2 bases at V and 0 bases at J, with 11 bases in the middle. Germline V lookup: CDR1 MDHEN, CDR2 SYDVKM. The CDR3 covers 16 residues.

The chain has TRBV6-1 and TRBJ2-7, with 7 bases matching TRBD1. V shed 4 bases and J 2 bases; nucleotides not matched to a gene: 8. The germline gives CDR1 MNHNS, CDR2 SASEGT. CDR3 length: 15 residues. As DNA, the CDR3 is TGTGCCAGCAGTGGGGGACAGACTAATACCTACGAGCAGTACTTC. Protein: CASSGGQTNTYEQYF.

Comments on this clonotype: Just one base apart from a much larger clone, this may be a read error. The rearrangement uses TRBV20-1 and TRBJ2-2; D is undetermined. Germline V gene data show CDR1 as DFQATT and CDR2 as SNEGSKA (reference sequence). This CDR3 contains 16 residues. The CDR3: CCARGVGTANTGELFF. The CDR3 bases are TGCTGTGCTAGAGGCGTCGGCACCGCGAACACCGGGGAGCTGTTTTTT.

This clonotype appeared a few times. V gene TRBV2 combines with J gene TRBJ2-2; D might be TRBD1 or TRBD2, each matching 5 bases. Germline V gives CDR1 SNHLY, CDR2 FYNNEI. V lost 7 bases and J lost 5, with 17 bases in between. The CDR3 has 15 residues. The CDR3 loop reads CASNHKGSGTGELFF. CDR3 sequence (DNA): TGTGCCAGCAACCACAAGGGGAGCGGAACCGGGGAGCTGTTTTTT.

This clonotype was detected only a few times. The gene calls are TRBV3-1 and TRBJ2-3, with TRBD2 identical over 15 bases. The CDR3 runs to 16 residues. Germline lookup yields CDR1 LGHDT and CDR2 YNNKEL (reference sequence). V was clipped by 5 bases and J by 6 bases; unmatched bases: 6. The CDR3 loop is CASSVGLAGGGDTQYF. The CDR3 nucleotides are TGTGCCAGCAGCGTCGGACTAGCGGGGGGGGGTGATACGCAGTATTTT.

Only a few counts were recorded for this clonotype. V is TRBV10-3 and J is TRBJ2-2, with 7 bases identical to TRBD1. The V gene end was trimmed by 10 bases and the J gene end by 3 bases; junction bases not matched to a gene: 8. The CDR3 contains 14 residues. Germline CDR1 and CDR2: ENHRY and SYGVKD. CDR3 DNA: TGTGCCACTAAAGACAGGGTAGACACCGGGGAGCTGTTTTTT. Translating gives CATKDRVDTGELFF.

This clonotype was observed a few times. The chain is built from TRBV4-1 and TRBJ1-5; D unresolved. CDR1 and CDR2 from the germline V gene are MGHRA and YSYEKL. This CDR3 spans 16 amino acids. V gave up 4 bases and J gave up 0 bases, with 13 bases separating them. CDR3 amino acids: CASSLREYYSNQPQHF. CDR3 DNA: TGCGCCAGCAGCCTCCGAGAGTACTATAGCAATCAGCCCCAGCATTTT.

This clonotype was seen many times. The rearrangement uses TRBV29-1 and TRBJ1-1, with D perhaps TRBD1 (6 bases). Trimming took off 7 bases at V and 6 bases at J, with 15 bases between the two ends. The CDR3 is 12 amino acids. Germline V gene lookup returns CDR1 SQVTM and CDR2 ANQGSEA. CDR3 sequence (DNA): TGCAGCGGCAAAACAGGGCTGCCTGAAGCTTTCTTT. The encoded protein is CSGKTGLPEAFF.

The gene calls are TRBV5-1 and TRBJ1-5, with TRBD1 identical over 9 bases. The CDR3 loop spans 14 amino acids. Trimming at V came to 4 bases and at J to 7 bases, leaving 6 bases not matched to a gene. Germline V gives CDR1 SGHRS, CDR2 YFSETQ. DNA of the CDR3: TGCGCCAGCAGCCAGGGACAGGGAGGCCAGCCCCAGCATTTT. The encoded protein is CASSQGQGGQPQHF.

This clonotype was recorded many times. The genes are TRBV20-1 and TRBJ2-5; D possibly corresponds to TRBD2 (5 bases). This CDR3 has 13 amino acids. The V gene's germline CDR1 is DFQATT and CDR2 SNEGSKA (reference sequence). Trimming stripped 7 bases from V and 0 bases from J, with 12 bases between. CDR3 protein: CSGTGYYQETQYF. The CDR3 DNA sequence: TGCAGTGGGACGGGGTACTACCAAGAGACCCAGTACTTC.

V is TRBV27 and J is TRBJ1-5; TRBD1 might be the D (5 bases). Germline V CDR1 and CDR2: MNHEY, SMNVEV (reference sequence). CDR3 size: 13 residues. V lost 2 bases, J lost 6 bases, and 8 bases lay in between. The CDR3 region is CASSLNGGQPQHF. For the CDR3, the DNA is TGTGCCAGCAGTTTAAACGGGGGTCAGCCCCAGCATTTT.

The table lists this clonotype with many counts. The chain is built from TRBV6-1 and TRBJ2-7; 9 bases are shared with TRBD2. The CDR3 has 15 residues. V was pared by 5 bases and J by 2 bases, with 7 bases of the junction left unmatched. Germline CDR1 is MNHNS and CDR2 is SASEGT. The CDR3 loop reads CASSTRREGTYEQYF. CDR3 in DNA: TGTGCCAGCAGTACGCGGCGGGAGGGTACCTACGAGCAGTACTTC.

This clonotype was observed at least ten times. DNA of the CDR3: TGTGCCAGCAGTTTTTCCAGGACTACCTACTACGAGCAGTACTTC. It translates to CASSFSRTTYYEQYF. This chain links TRBV12-3 or TRBV12-4 with TRBJ2-7; TRBD2 is a possible D gene (6 bases). Between the trimmed V and J ends, which lost 3 bases and 3 bases, there was a span of 15 bases. The CDR3 is 15 residues long.

The chain combines TRBV6-5 with TRBJ2-2; TRBD2 might be the D (6 bases). CDR3 length equals 15 residues. Deletions cut 0 bases from V and 7 bases from J, with 12 bases between. Per germline, CDR1 MNHEY and CDR2 SVGAGI. CDR3: CASSYSITGDGELFF. In nucleotides, the CDR3 is TGTGCCAGCAGTTACTCGATAACGGGGGACGGGGAGCTGTTTTTT.

In this sample, this clonotype turned up many times. The gene calls are TRBV5-1 and TRBJ1-1, with 7 bases matching TRBD1. This CDR3 has 15 residues. Germline values: CDR1 SGHRS, CDR2 YFSETQ. V was pared by 0 bases and J by 0 bases, with 2 bases of the junction left unmatched. The CDR3 DNA sequence: TGCGCCAGCAGCTTGGCAGGACAGGTGAACACTGAAGCTTTCTTT. Translated: CASSLAGQVNTEAFF.

The chain couples TRBV14 to TRBJ2-2; 13 bases are a match to TRBD2. Germline CDR1 reads SGHDN; CDR2 reads FVKESK. This CDR3 comprises 17 residues. The V gene end was trimmed by 4 bases and the J gene end by 4 bases; junction bases not matched to a gene: 6. CDR3 in DNA: TGTGCCAGCAGCCCCTGGACTAGCGGGAGTCTCACCGGGGAGCTGTTTTTT. Amino acid sequence: CASSPWTSGSLTGELFF.

This chain connects TRBV3-1 to TRBJ2-2, with D unresolved. Germline V CDR1 and CDR2: LGHDT, YNNKEL (reference sequence). The length of the CDR3 is 14 residues. Trimming cost V 1 base and J 3 bases, with 6 bases left between them. CDR3 nucleotide sequence: TGTGCCAGCAGCCAAGCACAGCACACCGGGGAGCTGTTTTTT. Protein product: CASSQAQHTGELFF.

This chain links TRBV7-9 with TRBJ1-2; D call uncertain. Trimming cost V 2 bases and J 6 bases, with 13 bases left between them. Germline V gene lookup returns CDR1 SEHNR and CDR2 FQNEAQ (reference sequence). The CDR3 runs to 14 residues. CDR3 amino acids: CASSLRLGWNGYTF. DNA for the CDR3: TGTGCCAGCAGCTTACGCTTGGGCTGGAATGGCTACACCTTC.

This clonotype was detected only a few times. The gene calls are TRBV9 and TRBJ2-1; TRBD1 or TRBD2 may be the D gene (5 bases each). Germline V gene sequence: CDR1 SGDLS, CDR2 YYNGEE. V dropped 1 base and J dropped 4 bases, with 12 bases sitting between them. There are 15 residues in the CDR3. The CDR3 DNA follows: TGTGCCAGCAGCGTATTAACGGGACCGTACAATGAGCAGTTCTTC. Its translation: CASSVLTGPYNEQFF.

This clonotype has a handful of counts. The chain joins TRBV3-1 to TRBJ2-5; the match to TRBD1 covers 8 bases. CDR1 and CDR2 (germline): LGHDT, YNNKEL (reference sequence). The length of the CDR3 is 15 residues. Trimming at V came to 0 bases and at J to 5 bases, leaving 5 bases not matched to a gene. The CDR3 region has the DNA TGTGCCAGCAGCCAAGACAGGGGGCTTGGGGAGACCCAGTACTTC. This gives the protein CASSQDRGLGETQYF.

The V and J genes are TRBV28 and TRBJ2-4, with D tentatively TRBD1 (5 bases). The CDR3 length is 17 residues. V lost 7 bases, J lost 0 bases, and 19 bases lay in between. Per germline, CDR1 MDHEN and CDR2 SYDVKM. The CDR3 protein is CASTNQNKGPAKNIQYF. The CDR3 DNA follows: TGTGCCAGCACCAACCAAAACAAGGGGCCAGCCAAAAACATTCAGTACTTC.

This clonotype appeared many times. This chain uses TRBV15 with TRBJ2-2; 13 bases are a match to TRBD2. The CDR3 contains 17 residues. V lost 0 bases, J lost 4 bases, and 2 bases stayed unmatched. Germline values: CDR1 LNHNV, CDR2 YYDKDF (reference sequence). The CDR3 coding sequence is TGTGCCACCAGCAGAGAGGGACTAGCGGGGTCCACCGGGGAGCTGTTTTTT. Translating gives CATSREGLAGSTGELFF.

In its sample, this clonotype was seen a few times. The rearrangement links TRBV7-6 to TRBJ2-1; TRBD2 matches at 8 bases. Trimming at V came to 3 bases and at J to 4 bases, leaving 5 bases not matched to a gene. Per germline, CDR1 SGHVS and CDR2 FNYEAQ. CDR3 length: 15 residues. The CDR3 nucleotides are TGTGCCAGCAGCTTCGGTAGCGGGGTATACAATGAGCAGTTCTTC. It specifies CASSFGSGVYNEQFF.

This clonotype occurred many times. Written as DNA, the CDR3 is TGTGCCAGCAGCCGCGCGACGGGAGGGAGCACAGATACGCAGTATTTT. It translates to CASSRATGGSTDTQYF. The chain joins TRBV3-1 to TRBJ2-3; 8 nucleotides line up with TRBD2. Germline lookup yields CDR1 LGHDT and CDR2 YNNKEL (reference sequence). The CDR3 totals 16 residues. The ends lost 4 bases at V and 0 bases at J; junction bases unmatched: 6.